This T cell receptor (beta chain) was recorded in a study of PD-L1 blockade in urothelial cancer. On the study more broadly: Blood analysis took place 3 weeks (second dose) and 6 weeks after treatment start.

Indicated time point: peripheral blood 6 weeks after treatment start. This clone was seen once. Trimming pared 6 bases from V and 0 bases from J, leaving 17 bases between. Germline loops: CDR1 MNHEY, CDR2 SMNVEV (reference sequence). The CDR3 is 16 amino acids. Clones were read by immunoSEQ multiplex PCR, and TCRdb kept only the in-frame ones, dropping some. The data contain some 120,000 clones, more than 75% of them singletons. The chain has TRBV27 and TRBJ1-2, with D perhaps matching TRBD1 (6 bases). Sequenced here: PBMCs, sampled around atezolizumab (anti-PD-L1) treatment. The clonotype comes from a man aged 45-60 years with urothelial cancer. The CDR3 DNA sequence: TGTGCCAGCAGCACCTTCAGGGGAGGGCCTAACTATGGCTACACCTTC. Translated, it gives CASSTFRGGPNYGYTF.